One TCR beta chain is described in this entry. Its antigen is not known. Healthy adults negative for HIV, lacking recent acute infections or vaccinations, served as donors. Every contributor of samples was a Caucasian grown-up residing in Nashville, Tennessee. This sample is part of a study of shared clonotypes between healthy human individuals. The study's findings and limits: The genetic and exposure-history diversity represented was limited by few donors.

V was pared by 7 bases and J by 0 bases, with 13 bases between. The germline gives CDR1 MNHNS, CDR2 SASEGT. This CDR3 has 15 residues. For each subset, genomic DNA was distributed in equal portions over several immunoSEQ plates. Only in-frame clones appear in the TCRdb table, and some are missing; sequencing was by immunoSEQ multiplex PCR. The sample shows approximately 2.1 million clones, approximately 95% of them seen only once. The sequencing input was naive CD4+ T cells from PBMCs. The subset denotes: CD45RA+ positively selected. The V gene is TRBV6-1, the J gene TRBJ1-3, with TRBD1 as a possible D gene (5 bases). This clonotype originated in a man between 18 and 29 years old in good health. Some clones in this sample may be carry-over from other donors' samples. Written as DNA, the CDR3 is TGTGCCAGCACCGGTAGACAGTCCTCTGGAAACACCATATATTTT. Translated: CASTGRQSSGNTIYF.